The entry that follows covers one T cell receptor (beta chain) sequence. This clone is classified as large (0.1 to 1%). Its antigen specificity is not known. No base-level quality is on record; no much larger clone is a single base apart. The collaborating institutions used their own protocols to collect whole blood in K2EDTA tubes. For TCRbeta analysis, collaborator samples were shipped as frozen whole blood, as isolated PBMCs, or as DNA extracted from either sample type. The data belong to a study of blood T cell repertoires in COVID-19 (TCRdb year 2020). Regarding the complete study: Samples covering the acute and convalescent phases of COVID-19 were provided by collaborators in the United States, Italy and Spain. The prospective study material was composed of cDNA or gDNA derived from T cells, B-cell-depleted T cells, or PBMCs. Deeply sampled blood TCRbeta repertoires from subjects exposed to, actively infected with, or recovered from COVID-19 were included in the dataset. The repertoires were released in a freely available public database meant as a resource for research on the immune response to SARS-CoV-2. Samples were obtained from the ongoing ImmuneRACE study (first 160 participants) and from about 1,300 subjects provided by 6 global collaborators. The sample metadata nearly always contained a de-identified subject ID, COVID-19 status, age in years and sex. HLA class I and class II types, where available, came from metadata supplied by the sample provider rather than from assay-based typing.

The immunoSEQ Assay, a bias-controlled multiplex PCR, was used to amplify TCRbeta CDR3 regions from genomic DNA. From the authors' description of their analysis: The number of nucleated cells in each sample was estimated by amplification of reference gene primers within the assay. Sequence reads were collapsed and filtered to measure the absolute abundance of every unique TCRbeta CDR3 rearrangement. Productive Simpson clonality was computed per sample as the square root of Simpson's diversity index over productive rearrangements. TCRdb's version of the immuneACCESS table is confined to in-frame rearrangements and falls short of the full clone set. An unresolved V gene accounts for under half of the shortfall where checked; the remainder is of unknown origin. The V and J calls and clone size were taken over from that table, and D and trimming were inferred from the DNA. In this sample the table shows around 40,000 clones, 75% to 90% of which occur a single time. Under 25% of the sample is taken by the ten largest.

Trimming takes 4 bases off V and 6 bases off J; junction bases not matched to a gene: 9. The CDR3, from cysteine to phenylalanine, totals 14 residues. Only the CDR3 DNA is retained, 42 bases long and in frame from the first base. In the germline V gene, CDR1 corresponds to SGDLS and CDR2 to YYNGEE. What the authors observed across the whole study: The amount of clinical and demographic metadata varied by source and participant and was provided uncurated.

The rearranged segments are TRBV9 and TRBJ1-1, and 7 bases in between align with TRBD1. The receptor comes from a man aged 45-65 years with active COVID-19. What was sequenced was peripheral blood. The CDR3 is CASSPSTGVPEAFF. DNA sequence: TGTGCCAGCAGCCCCTCAACAGGGGTCCCTGAAGCTTTCTTT.